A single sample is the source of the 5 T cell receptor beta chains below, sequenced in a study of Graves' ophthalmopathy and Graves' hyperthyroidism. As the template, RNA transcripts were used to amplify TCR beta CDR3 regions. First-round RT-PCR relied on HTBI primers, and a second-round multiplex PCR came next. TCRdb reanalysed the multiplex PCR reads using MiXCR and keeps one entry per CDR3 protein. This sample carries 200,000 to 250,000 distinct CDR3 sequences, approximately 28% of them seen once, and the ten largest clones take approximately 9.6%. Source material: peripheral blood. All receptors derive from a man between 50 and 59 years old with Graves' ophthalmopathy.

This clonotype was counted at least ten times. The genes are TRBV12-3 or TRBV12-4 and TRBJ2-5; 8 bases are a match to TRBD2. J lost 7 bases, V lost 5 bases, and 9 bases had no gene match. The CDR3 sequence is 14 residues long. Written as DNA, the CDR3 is TGTGCCAGCAGTCCATCGGGACTAGGTCGGACCCAGTACTTC. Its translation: CASSPSGLGRTQYF.

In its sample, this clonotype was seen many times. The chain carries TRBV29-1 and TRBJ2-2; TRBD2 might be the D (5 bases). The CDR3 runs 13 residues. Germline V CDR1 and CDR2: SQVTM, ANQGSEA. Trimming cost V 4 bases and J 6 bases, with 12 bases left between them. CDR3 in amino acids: CSVGGLYPGELFF. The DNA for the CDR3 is TGCAGCGTTGGCGGACTCTACCCCGGGGAGCTGTTTTTT.

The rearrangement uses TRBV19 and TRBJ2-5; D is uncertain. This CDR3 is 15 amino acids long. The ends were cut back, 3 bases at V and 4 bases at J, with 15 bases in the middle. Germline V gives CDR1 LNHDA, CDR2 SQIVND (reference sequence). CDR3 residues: CASSIGLDEGETQYF. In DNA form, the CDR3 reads TGTGCCAGTAGTATCGGGCTAGACGAAGGAGAGACCCAGTACTTC.

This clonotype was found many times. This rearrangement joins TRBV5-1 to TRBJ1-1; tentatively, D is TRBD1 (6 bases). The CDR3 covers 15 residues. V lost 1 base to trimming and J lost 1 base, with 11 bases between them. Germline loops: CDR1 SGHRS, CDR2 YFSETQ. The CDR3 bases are TGCGCCAGCAGCTTGTGGGGGGGCTGGAACACTGAAGCTTTCTTT. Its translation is CASSLWGGWNTEAFF.

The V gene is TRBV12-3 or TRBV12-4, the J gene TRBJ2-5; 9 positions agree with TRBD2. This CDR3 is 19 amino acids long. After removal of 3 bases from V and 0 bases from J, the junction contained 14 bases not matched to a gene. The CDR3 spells CASSFPTPLSGRYQETQYF. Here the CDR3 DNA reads TGTGCCAGCAGTTTCCCCACCCCCCTGAGCGGGAGGTACCAAGAGACCCAGTACTTC.